This TCR beta chain emerged from a study of cytomegalovirus exposure and HLA in healthy donors. Study-level findings and limits: At a 0.05 false discovery rate, a later analysis found some 18,000 TCR beta sequences to be associated with HLA alleles. The productive fraction for most TCR beta V segments was about 90% or about 30% in an earlier analysis. In vitro testing confirmed a few CMV-associated chains as specific for CMV antigens. The study designated some 180 TCR beta chains cytomegalovirus-associated.

The study ran its PCR with 60 Vbeta and 13 Jbeta primers. Sequenced by immunoSEQ multiplex PCR; TCRdb stores in-frame clones only, minus some. The data contain around 150,000 clones, less than 80% of them seen just once; the ten biggest clones take up under 2.5%. V was cut by 0 bases and J by 9 bases, with 10 bases left in between. CDR3 length equals 13 residues. The germline V gene encodes CDR1 SGDLS and CDR2 YYNGEE. Remarks on this clone: The antigen remains undetermined.

The source of this sequence is a man in his forties in good health and CMV-seronegative. The V call is TRBV9, the J call TRBJ2-1; unclear D gene. Input material: PBMCs. The CDR3 coding sequence is TGTGCCAGCAGCGTAGGTAACCGAGTTGAGCAGTTCTTC. It codes for CASSVGNRVEQFF.